These 17 T cell receptor beta chains originate from one sample sequenced in a study of blood T cell repertoires in COVID-19 (dated by TCRdb to between 2020 and 2021). The method was the immunoSEQ multiplex PCR assay. TCRdb took over this immuneACCESS table, retaining in-frame rearrangements with V and J assigned. Such tables are incomplete; in checked studies, under half of the missing clones stem from an unresolved V gene, and the remainder is unexplained. For this sample the table gives over 70,000 clones, of which 76% were detected only once. Roughly 15% of the sample is held by the ten biggest clonotypes. Material for sequencing was peripheral blood. These receptors came from a man between 65 and 80 years old with active or convalescent COVID-19.

The V and J genes are TRBV2 and TRBJ1-1, with D hard to call. The CDR3 has 15 amino acids. Deletions cut 7 bases from V and 1 base from J, with 16 bases between. Germline assignment: CDR1 SNHLY and CDR2 FYNNEI. Here the CDR3 DNA reads TGTGCCAGCACCGCGGTGGTAATGGGGAACACTGAAGCTTTCTTT. This translates into CASTAVVMGNTEAFF.

This chain uses TRBV7-9 with TRBJ2-3; D might be TRBD1 (6 bases). V was clipped by 5 bases and J by 6 bases, with 15 bases between them. Germline values: CDR1 SEHNR, CDR2 FQNEAQ (reference sequence). The CDR3 length is 14 residues. CDR3 bases: TGTGCCAGCAGCCTAGGACAGCTCTCGGATACGCAGTATTTT. It yields the protein CASSLGQLSDTQYF.

The V gene is TRBV9, the J gene TRBJ1-3; D call uncertain. V was clipped by 5 bases and J by 0 bases, with 15 bases between them. Per germline, CDR1 SGDLS and CDR2 YYNGEE. The CDR3 has 16 residues. The CDR3 DNA reads TGTGCCAGCAGGCCCCCCGGGAGTAACTCTGGAAACACCATATATTTT. This translates into CASRPPGSNSGNTIYF.

The J gene is TRBJ1-2, the V gene TRBV10-3, with 7 positions matching TRBD1. Germline V gene data show CDR1 as ENHRY and CDR2 as SYGVKD. This CDR3 has 13 residues. V lost 9 bases and J lost 4; bases outside the gene matches: 8. DNA for the CDR3: TGTGCCATAAACAGGGGTCCTTTCTATGGCTACACCTTC. Translated, it gives CAINRGPFYGYTF.

This clone has only one observation. The rearrangement uses TRBV9 and TRBJ2-2, with TRBD1 matching 7 bases. Germline V lookup: CDR1 SGDLS, CDR2 YYNGEE. The CDR3 is 17 residues long. The ends lost 3 bases at V and 8 bases at J; junction bases unmatched: 16. Here the CDR3 DNA reads TGTGCCAGCAGCGACCCCTTATCCCAGGGGGTTAGGGGGGAGCTGTTTTTT. Translation gives CASSDPLSQGVRGELFF. Filled out from reference TRBV9 and TRBJ2-2, the complete variable domain reads DSGVTQTPKHLITATGQRVTLRCSPRSGDLSVYWYQQSLDQGLQFLIQYYNGEERAKGNILERFSAQQFPDLHSELNLSSLELGDSALYFCASSDPLSQGVRGELFFGEGSRLTVL.

The rearrangement joins TRBV5-6 to TRBJ1-4, with no clear D. V lost 0 bases and J 7 bases, leaving 4 bases between the germline ends. The germline V gene encodes CDR1 SGHDT and CDR2 YYEEEE. This CDR3 has 12 amino acids. CDR3 loop: CASSLGAEKLFF. As DNA, the CDR3 is TGTGCCAGCAGCTTGGGGGCTGAAAAACTGTTTTTT.

J is TRBJ1-6 and V is TRBV30; D perhaps matches TRBD1 (5 bases). CDR3 length equals 12 residues. Per germline, CDR1 GTSNPN and CDR2 SVGIG (reference sequence). Deletions cut 5 bases from V and 9 bases from J, with 11 bases between. CDR3 in amino acids: CAWGTEGSPLHF. For the CDR3, the DNA is TGTGCCTGGGGGACCGAGGGTTCACCCCTCCACTTT.

V and J are TRBV7-9 and TRBJ2-7; D may be TRBD2 (6 bases). Germline values: CDR1 SEHNR, CDR2 FQNEAQ (reference sequence). The CDR3 runs 13 residues. V lost 5 bases to trimming and J lost 3 bases, with 11 bases between them. The CDR3 sequence is CASSPGTFYEQYF. DNA for the CDR3: TGTGCCAGCAGCCCAGGGACTTTCTACGAGCAGTACTTC. Full variable domain (remainder filled in from reference TRBV7-9 and TRBJ2-7): DTGVSQNPRHKITKRGQNVTFRCDPISEHNRLYWYRQTLGQGPEFLTYFQNEAQLEKSRLLSDRFSAERPKGSFSTLEIQRTEQGDSAMYLCASSPGTFYEQYFGPGTRLTVT.

This clone was counted a few times. The chain couples TRBV19 to TRBJ1-5, with D hard to call. The germline gives CDR1 LNHDA, CDR2 SQIVND (reference sequence). The V end was cut by 4 bases, the J end by 3 bases, with 16 bases between. This CDR3 comprises 16 residues. The chain's CDR3 is CASSTGYREANQPQHF. CDR3 sequence (DNA): TGTGCCAGTAGTACCGGGTACCGGGAAGCCAATCAGCCCCAGCATTTT.

The chain is built from TRBV12-3 or TRBV12-4 and TRBJ2-1, with a possible D match to TRBD1 (6 bases). CDR3 length: 13 residues. V was pared by 3 bases and J by 6 bases, with 9 bases between. The CDR3 sequence: CASSFGQINEQFF. In DNA form, the CDR3 reads TGTGCCAGCAGTTTCGGACAGATCAATGAGCAGTTCTTC.

The V and J genes are TRBV6-5 and TRBJ2-1; 7 positions match TRBD1. CDR1 and CDR2 (germline): MNHEY, SVGAGI. Trimming at V came to 5 bases and at J to 9 bases, leaving 13 bases not matched to a gene. The CDR3 runs 15 residues. DNA of the CDR3: TGTGCCAGCAGTCTGGATCGACAGGGTGGCGGTGAGCAGTTCTTC. Its protein product is CASSLDRQGGGEQFF.

This clone appeared once. Other DNA sequences in the same sample also yield this CDR3. The DNA of the CDR3 is TGTGCCAGCAGCCTAGGACTAGCGGGGCAAGAGACCCAGTACTTC. Its translation: CASSLGLAGQETQYF. V gene TRBV4-2 combines with J gene TRBJ2-5; the match to TRBD2 covers 12 bases. V lost 4 bases and J lost 2; bases outside the gene matches: 2. The CDR3 has 15 residues. The germline gives CDR1 LGHNA, CDR2 YNFKEQ.

The CDR3: CSVETGLDGELFF. DNA for the CDR3: TGCAGCGTTGAAACCGGACTGGACGGGGAGCTGTTTTTT. V gene TRBV29-1 combines with J gene TRBJ2-2; possible D gene TRBD2, 5 bases. V lost 2 bases to trimming and J lost 7 bases, with 11 bases between them. Germline V gives CDR1 SQVTM, CDR2 ANQGSEA. This CDR3 region has 13 residues.

V usage is TRBV2 and J usage is TRBJ2-6; D is undetermined. The CDR3 is 13 residues long. Germline lookup yields CDR1 SNHLY and CDR2 FYNNEI. V was trimmed by 7 bases and J by 3 bases, leaving 7 bases between them. CDR3 DNA: TGTGCCAGCATCAGAGGTGGGGCCAACGTCCTGACTTTC. Translating gives CASIRGGANVLTF.

This chain uses TRBV10-1 with TRBJ2-3; unclear D gene. Trimming removed 8 bases from V and 4 bases from J, with 13 bases in between. This CDR3 is 13 amino acids long. The germline CDR1 and CDR2 sequences are WNHNN and SYGVQD (reference sequence). CDR3 coding DNA: TGCGCCAGCTCTAACTTACGGGCAGATACGCAGTATTTT. Translated, it gives CASSNLRADTQYF.

This clone came up once. The V gene is TRBV9, the J gene TRBJ2-1; the D is unclear. V dropped 0 bases and J dropped 4 bases, with 14 bases sitting between them. The length of the CDR3 is 16 residues. The germline V gene has CDR1 SGDLS and CDR2 YYNGEE. The CDR3 here is CASSVGVSRLYNEQFF. As DNA, the CDR3 is TGTGCCAGCAGCGTAGGAGTCTCGCGTTTGTACAATGAGCAGTTCTTC.

The rearrangement joins TRBV10-3 to TRBJ2-3; 9 bases are a match to TRBD2. The length of the CDR3 is 15 residues. Looked up from germline, CDR1 is ENHRY and CDR2 is SYGVKD. V dropped 11 bases and J dropped 2; count of bases not matched to a gene: 11. The CDR3 DNA follows: TGTGCCGCTGCGGGCCTAGCGGGGAACACAGATACGCAGTATTTT. This sequence encodes CAAAGLAGNTDTQYF.